These 23 T cell receptor beta chains were sequenced from one sample in a study of blood T cell repertoires in COVID-19. Method: immunoSEQ multiplex PCR; TCRdb's copy keeps in-frame clones and lacks some. The sample yields 110,000 or so clones, around 85% seen once. The sequenced material came from peripheral blood. All receptors derive from a man over 45 with acute or convalescent COVID-19.

In this sample, this clone turned up a few times. The rearrangement joins TRBV28 to TRBJ2-5; the D gene is possibly TRBD1 (5 bases). The CDR3 sequence is 14 residues long. The germline V gene has CDR1 MDHEN and CDR2 SYDVKM. With 3 bases removed from V and 9 bases from J, the gap between germline ends came to 17 bases. In nucleotides, the CDR3 is TGTGCCAGCAGTTTTGTTAGCAGGGCCCAAGCCCAGTACTTC. Amino acid sequence: CASSFVSRAQAQYF. The full variable domain, in which reference TRBV28 and TRBJ2-5 provide the parts outside the CDR3, is DVKVTQSSRYLVKRTGEKVFLECVQDMDHENMFWYRQDPGLGLRLIYFSYDVKMKEKGDIPEGYSVSREKKERFSLILESASTNQTSMYLCASSFVSRAQAQYFGPGTRLLVL.

The CDR3 protein is CASSWRGTSVVSGANVLTF. CDR3 in DNA: TGCGCCAGCAGCTGGCGGGGGACTAGCGTCGTCTCTGGGGCCAACGTCCTGACTTTC. The genes are TRBV5-1 and TRBJ2-6; 10 nucleotides align to TRBD2. Trimming at V came to 3 bases and at J to 0 bases, leaving 9 bases not matched to a gene. Germline assignment: CDR1 SGHRS and CDR2 YFSETQ. This CDR3 is built from 19 residues.

This clone was seen a handful of times. The chain recombines TRBV2 with TRBJ2-4, with D perhaps matching TRBD2 (5 bases). Germline lookup yields CDR1 SNHLY and CDR2 FYNNEI. V lost 3 bases, J lost 0 bases, and 9 bases lay in between. This CDR3 has 15 residues. The CDR3 sequence: CASSEDGLAKNIQYF. For the CDR3, the DNA is TGTGCCAGCAGTGAGGACGGACTAGCCAAAAACATTCAGTACTTC.

The gene calls are TRBV5-4 and TRBJ2-1; 7 bases fit TRBD2. Germline trimming cut 0 bases from V and 0 bases from J; bases unmatched to any gene: 3. Germline V gene lookup returns CDR1 SGHNT and CDR2 YYREEE (reference sequence). This CDR3 has 16 amino acids. This chain's CDR3 is CASSLAGGSSYNEQFF. CDR3 bases: TGTGCCAGCAGCTTGGCTGGCGGGAGCTCCTACAATGAGCAGTTCTTC.

This chain links TRBV6-5 with TRBJ2-5; TRBD2 matches 7 bases. With 6 bases clipped from V and 5 bases from J, the junction kept 9 bases outside the gene matches. Germline assignment: CDR1 MNHEY and CDR2 SVGAGI. This CDR3 has 14 amino acids. The CDR3 DNA reads as TGTGCCAGCAGCTCGGGGCGGGGAGGGGAGACCCAGTACTTC. Translated: CASSSGRGGETQYF.

The CDR3 reads CASSLEGAHGYTF. The CDR3 DNA is TGTGCCAGCAGCTTAGAGGGGGCTCATGGCTACACCTTC. The V and J genes are TRBV7-6 and TRBJ1-2; the match to TRBD1 covers 7 bases. Germline loops: CDR1 SGHVS, CDR2 FNYEAQ. The CDR3 is 13 residues long. J gave up 6 bases and V 1 base, and 2 bases lay outside the gene matches.

V and J are TRBV2 and TRBJ1-2; 10 positions agree with TRBD1. Germline CDR1 reads SNHLY; CDR2 reads FYNNEI. The V and J ends lost 8 bases and 0 bases, in that order; junction bases with no gene match: 15. The CDR3 is 18 residues long. The DNA for the CDR3 is TGTGCCAGCGGGACGGACCGGGACAGGGGAATAGCTAACTATGGCTACACCTTC. Translating it yields CASGTDRDRGIANYGYTF.

The chain links TRBV5-1 to TRBJ1-1; D call uncertain. From germline, CDR1 is SGHRS and CDR2 YFSETQ. The CDR3 consists of 19 residues. V lost 1 base to trimming and J lost 6 bases, with 28 bases between them. CDR3: CASSLTAAILRETVSEAFF. CDR3 sequence (DNA): TGCGCCAGCAGCTTGACCGCGGCGATTCTTCGGGAGACGGTGTCTGAAGCTTTCTTT. The full variable domain, with the rest looked up from reference TRBV5-1 and TRBJ1-1, is KAGVTQTPRYLIKTRGQQVTLSCSPISGHRSVSWYQQTPGQGLQFLFEYFSETQRNKGNFPGRFSGRQFSNSRSEMNVSTLELGDSALYLCASSLTAAILRETVSEAFFGQGTRLTVV.

CDR3: CASSLRGATEAFF. CDR3 nucleotide sequence: TGTGCCAGCAGCTTGAGAGGAGCCACTGAAGCTTTCTTT. The chain joins TRBV5-4 to TRBJ1-1, with unresolved D. With 1 base removed from V and 4 bases from J, the gap between germline ends came to 8 bases. This CDR3 comprises 13 residues. In germline, CDR1 is SGHNT, CDR2 YYREEE (reference sequence).

The rearrangement links TRBV19 to TRBJ2-1, with D possibly matching TRBD2 (6 bases). Germline V gene sequence: CDR1 LNHDA, CDR2 SQIVND (reference sequence). Trimming removed 6 bases at V and 4 bases at J, with 13 bases between. CDR3 length: 14 residues. The CDR3 spells CASRAVREYNEQFF. In DNA, the CDR3 is TGTGCCAGTAGGGCGGTGCGGGAATACAATGAGCAGTTCTTC.

The chain combines TRBV7-3 with TRBJ2-1, with TRBD2 matching over 9 bases. J was trimmed by 5 bases and V by 5 bases; bases with no gene match: 7. The CDR3 contains 15 residues. Germline V gene lookup returns CDR1 SGHTA and CDR2 FQGTGA. CDR3 sequence (DNA): TGTGCCAGCAGCCCCCCCCCTAGCGGGAACAATGAGCAGTTCTTC. Encoded protein: CASSPPPSGNNEQFF.

The CDR3 here is CASSLGQAGGYTF. As DNA, the CDR3 is TGTGCCAGCAGTTTAGGACAGGCGGGGGGCTACACCTTC. The V call is TRBV28, the J call TRBJ1-2, with 7 bases aligning to TRBD1. The CDR3 runs to 13 residues. Trimming removed 2 bases from V and 8 bases from J; junction bases left unmatched: 5. CDR1 and CDR2 from the germline V gene are MDHEN and SYDVKM.

The chain has TRBV11-2 and TRBJ1-1; D is possibly TRBD1 (6 bases). Germline V lookup: CDR1 SGHAT, CDR2 FQNNGV. The ends were cut back, 5 bases at V and 6 bases at J, with 16 bases in the middle. The CDR3 totals 14 residues. CDR3 amino acids: CASSRFGGAAEAFF. For the CDR3, the DNA is TGTGCCAGCAGCCGCTTCGGGGGGGCCGCTGAAGCTTTCTTT.

The gene calls are TRBV15 and TRBJ2-3; TRBD2 matches 7 bases. Germline CDR1 is LNHNV and CDR2 is YYDKDF (reference sequence). The CDR3 consists of 15 residues. V was clipped by 6 bases and J by 5 bases; unmatched bases: 11. CDR3 in amino acids: CATSFLGGSLDTQYF. The CDR3 nucleotides read TGTGCCACCAGTTTTTTGGGCGGGAGTCTAGATACGCAGTATTTT.

CDR3 loop: CASSPGPANYGYTF. The CDR3 nucleotides read TGTGCCAGCAGCCCCGGTCCGGCTAACTATGGCTACACCTTC. The chain has TRBV7-2 and TRBJ1-2; D is unresolved. The V and J ends lost 5 bases and 0 bases respectively, with 10 bases between them. Germline-derived CDR1 and CDR2 are SGHTA and FQGNSA. The CDR3 extends over 14 amino acids.

This clone has just a few counts. The chain has TRBV19 and TRBJ2-5; 7 positions match TRBD2. Germline-derived CDR1 and CDR2 are LNHDA and SQIVND (reference sequence). With V trimmed by 6 bases and J by 4 bases, 2 bases remained unmatched. The CDR3 extends over 12 amino acids. The CDR3 DNA sequence: TGTGCCAGTAGAGCGGGACGAGAGACCCAGTACTTC. Its translation: CASRAGRETQYF.

The chain carries TRBV5-5 and TRBJ2-3; a weak D match, TRBD2 (5 bases). CDR1 and CDR2 from the germline V gene are SGHKS and YYEKEE (reference sequence). This CDR3 has 12 residues. V was pared by 7 bases and J by 5 bases, with 11 bases between. The CDR3 reads CASVGLQDTQYF. CDR3 in DNA: TGTGCCAGCGTTGGACTGCAAGATACGCAGTATTTT.

The chain links TRBV2 to TRBJ1-5; D ambiguous. Trimming pared 5 bases from V and 6 bases from J, leaving 8 bases between. Germline CDR1 is SNHLY and CDR2 is FYNNEI. The CDR3 is 12 amino acids. CDR3 coding DNA: TGTGCCAGCAGTTCGGCGGCTCAGCCCCAGCATTTT. It encodes CASSSAAQPQHF. Drawing the rest from reference TRBV2 and TRBJ1-5, the complete variable domain is EPEVTQTPSHQVTQMGQEVILRCVPISNHLYFYWYRQILGQKVEFLVSFYNNEISEKSEIFDDQFSVERPDGSNFTLKIRSTKLEDSAMYFCASSSAAQPQHFGDGTRLSIL.

The chain uses TRBV24-1 and TRBJ2-1, with D possibly TRBD2 on 6 matching bases. Between the trimmed V and J ends, which lost 7 bases and 9 bases, there was a span of 12 bases. CDR3 size: 12 residues. Germline V CDR1 and CDR2: KGHDR, SFDVKD. CDR3 nucleotides: TGTGCCACCAGCCCTGGGGGAGGTGAGCAGTTCTTC. Translation: CATSPGGGEQFF.

The J gene is TRBJ2-5, the V gene TRBV10-1; TRBD2 agrees at 8 bases. Looked up from germline, CDR1 is WNHNN and CDR2 is SYGVQD (reference sequence). The V and J ends lost 2 bases and 2 bases, in that order; junction bases with no gene match: 4. This CDR3 region has 15 residues. CDR3 region: CASSEGSSGQETQYF. The CDR3 DNA reads TGCGCCAGCAGTGAGGGGTCTAGCGGGCAAGAGACCCAGTACTTC.

The CDR3 DNA reads TGTGCCAGCAGCGTAAGGGCTAGCGGGAGCTCCTACAATGAGCAGTTCTTC. It encodes CASSVRASGSSYNEQFF. The chain joins TRBV9 to TRBJ2-1, with TRBD2 identical over 10 bases. Per germline, CDR1 SGDLS and CDR2 YYNGEE. V trimming: 1 base; J trimming: 0 bases; junction bases outside the gene matches: 4. This CDR3 region has 17 residues.

V gene TRBV29-1 combines with J gene TRBJ1-4; TRBD1 might be the D (5 bases). Germline V CDR1 and CDR2: SQVTM, ANQGSEA. V was cut by 5 bases and J by 4 bases, with 11 bases left in between. This CDR3 spans 13 amino acids. CDR3 nucleotide sequence: TGCAGCGTTACACAGGAGAATAATGAAAAACTGTTTTTT. It codes for CSVTQENNEKLFF.

The rearrangement uses TRBV18 and TRBJ1-6; D is perhaps TRBD1 (6 bases). This CDR3 region has 15 residues. V was cut by 3 bases and J by 6 bases, with 12 bases left in between. Looked up from germline, CDR1 is KGHSH and CDR2 is LQKENI. The CDR3 region is CASSPWDNINSPLHF. The CDR3 DNA is TGTGCCAGCTCACCGTGGGACAACATTAATTCACCCCTCCACTTT.